A selection of T cell receptor beta chains follows, all from one sample in a study of T cell responses to AZD1222 COVID-19 vaccine. Measured with immunoSEQ multiplex PCR; TCRdb has only the in-frame clones, and not every one. The sample yields 150,000 to 200,000 clones, 85% to 95% seen once. Specimen: peripheral blood, collected on day 0 of AZD1222 vaccination. Every receptor here comes from an adult in good health. CDR3s include the opening cysteine and the closing phenylalanine or tryptophan. D genes are given only for firm matches. Expanded clones get a size class; other rows say once, few or many, or leave the size out.

abundance	j_gene	v_gene	d_gene	CDR3nt	CDR3aa
.	TRBJ2-1	TRBV5-1	TRBD1	TGCGCCAGCAGCTTGGGGTCGGGTAGGACAGGGGACGATGAGCAGTTCTTC	CASSLGSGRTGDDEQFF
.	TRBJ1-1	TRBV3-1/TRBV3-2	TRBD1	TGTGCCAGCAGCCAATATACAGGGGGCGCGGACACTGAAGCTTTCTTT	CASSQYTGGADTEAFF
.	TRBJ1-1	TRBV11-3	TRBD1	TGTGCCAGCAGCCCGAGGACAGGGGGCCGACCTGAAGCTTTCTTT	CASSPRTGGRPEAFF
.	TRBJ2-1	TRBV30	TRBD1	TGTGCCTTCGACAGGGGGGGAACCTACAATGAGCAGTTCTTC	CAFDRGGTYNEQFF
.	TRBJ2-6	TRBV27	TRBD1	TGTGCCAGCAGTCCCTATAGACAGGGGAAGGGCTCTGGGGCCAACGTCCTGACTTTC	CASSPYRQGKGSGANVLTF
.	TRBJ1-1	TRBV5-1	.	TGCGCCAGCAGCTTCACCGAAATTACTGAAGCTTTCTTT	CASSFTEITEAFF
.	TRBJ1-2	TRBV10-1	TRBD1	TGCGCCAGCAGTGACCCCGGGACAGGGAGTGTGGGCTACACCTTC	CASSDPGTGSVGYTF
once	TRBJ1-2	TRBV5-1	.	TGCGCCAGCAGCTTGGAATACGACAGCTATGGCTACACCTTC	CASSLEYDSYGYTF
.	TRBJ2-4	TRBV12-3/TRBV12-4	.	TGTGCCAGCAGTGGGGACGACAAAAACATTCAGTACTTC	CASSGDDKNIQYF
.	TRBJ2-3	TRBV6-2/TRBV6-3	.	TGTGCCAGCAGTCGGGTGTCGGATACGCAGTATTTT	CASSRVSDTQYF
.	TRBJ1-1	TRBV28	.	TGTGCCAGCACGGGGGGTACCCTGGAGAGGACTGAAGCTTTCTTT	CASTGGTLERTEAFF
.	TRBJ1-2	TRBV6-5	TRBD1	TGTGCCAGCAGTTACTGGACAGGGGGCGCGGATGGCTACACCTTC	CASSYWTGGADGYTF
.	TRBJ2-1	TRBV5-6	TRBD2	TGTGCCAGCAGCTTGGGGCGGGAGTTTATATATGAGCAGTTCTTC	CASSLGREFIYEQFF
.	TRBJ1-6	TRBV6-1	.	TGTGCCAGCAGTGAAGTTTTACAGAATAATTCACCCCTCCACTTT	CASSEVLQNNSPLHF
.	TRBJ1-1	TRBV7-3	.	TGTGCCAGCAGCTTTTCAGCTAGCACTGAAGCTTTCTTT	CASSFSASTEAFF
once	TRBJ2-2	TRBV19	.	TGTGCCAGTAGTATGACGGGAATCGCCGGGGAGCTGTTTTTT	CASSMTGIAGELFF
.	TRBJ1-1	TRBV5-1	TRBD1	TGCGCCAGCAGCTTACAGGGGGTGAACACTGAAGCTTTCTTT	CASSLQGVNTEAFF
.	TRBJ2-3	TRBV19	.	TGTGCCAGTAGTATAGCTGGCGGGCCCTGGGATACGCAGTATTTT	CASSIAGGPWDTQYF
.	TRBJ2-4	TRBV6-6	.	TGTGCCAGCAGTCAGAGCCCATTACCTGGAGGTGGCAAAAACATTCAGTACTTC	CASSQSPLPGGGKNIQYF
.	TRBJ1-2	TRBV29-1	TRBD1	TGCAGCGTCCCGGGACAGGGAACGGGAGGCTACACCTTC	CSVPGQGTGGYTF
.	TRBJ1-4	TRBV7-2	.	TGTGCCAGCAGCTCCTCCGGGTTTGAAAAACTGTTTTTT	CASSSSGFEKLFF
.	TRBJ1-4	TRBV4-3	.	TGCGCCAGCAGCCAAGATTATGGCAGTCCGAATGAAAAACTGTTTTTT	CASSQDYGSPNEKLFF
.	TRBJ1-2	TRBV27	.	TGTGCCAGCAGTTTAAGCGACTGGACGTTTAAGGACTACACCTTC	CASSLSDWTFKDYTF
.	TRBJ1-5	TRBV6-5	.	TGTGCCAGCAACAAATTCCCAAATCAGCCCCAGCATTTT	CASNKFPNQPQHF
.	TRBJ1-2	TRBV24-1	.	TGTGCCACCAGTGATTCATTACAGAACTATGGCTACACCTTC	CATSDSLQNYGYTF
.	TRBJ1-2	TRBV4-2	.	TGTGCCAGCAGCCAAGATAGACGGACGCTGGGAGATGGCTACACCTTC	CASSQDRRTLGDGYTF
.	TRBJ1-6	TRBV9	.	TGTGCCAGCACCCTCTCGGGGGCCGGGTCACCCCTCCACTTT	CASTLSGAGSPLHF
.	TRBJ2-1	TRBV7-6	TRBD2	TGTGCCAGCAGCGTTAGCGGGGGGGCCCCGGTCAGTAGAAATGAGCAGTTCTTC	CASSVSGGAPVSRNEQFF
.	TRBJ2-1	TRBV7-9	.	TGTGCCAGCAGCTTAAGTGAGCAGTTCTTC	CASSLSEQFF
.	TRBJ2-7	TRBV30	.	TGTGCCTGGAGTGTAGATACGGCGAGCTCCTACGAGCAGTACTTC	CAWSVDTASSYEQYF
.	TRBJ1-1	TRBV6-6	.	TGTGCCAGCAGCCTTCAGGGGAACACTGAAGCTTTCTTT	CASSLQGNTEAFF
.	TRBJ1-3	TRBV5-1	.	TGCGCCAGCAGCCCTTACCACTCTGGAAACACCATATATTTT	CASSPYHSGNTIYF
.	TRBJ2-1	TRBV12-3/TRBV12-4	.	TGTGCCATTTTTAACGGTCCTGAGCAGTTCTTC	CAIFNGPEQFF
.	TRBJ1-6	TRBV7-8	.	TGTGCCAGCAGGGGTAGCTCCTATAATTCACCCCTCCACTTT	CASRGSSYNSPLHF
.	TRBJ2-1	TRBV11-3	.	TGTGCCAGCAGCTCGGACCGGGAGCAGTTCTTC	CASSSDREQFF
once	TRBJ1-6	TRBV6-6	.	TGTGCCAGCAGCCCCGGATGGACTAATTCACCCCTCCACTTT	CASSPGWTNSPLHF
.	TRBJ1-2	TRBV28	TRBD1	TGTGCCAGCAGTTCGAAGGACAGGGATGGCTACACCTTC	CASSSKDRDGYTF
.	TRBJ2-2	TRBV3-1/TRBV3-2	TRBD1	TGTGCCAGCAGCCAACACCCTCCAGGGGGCGAAGCGAACACCGGGGAGCTGTTTTTT	CASSQHPPGGEANTGELFF
.	TRBJ2-2	TRBV7-7	.	TGTGCCAGCAGCCCCCGCCAAGATGGGAACACCGGGGAGCTGTTTTTT	CASSPRQDGNTGELFF
.	TRBJ2-1	TRBV7-9	.	TGTGCCAGCAGCCCCGGGGACCGGAGCTCCTACAATGAGCAGTTCTTC	CASSPGDRSSYNEQFF
.	TRBJ2-3	TRBV19	.	TGTGCCAGTAGTCCACGCACAGATACGCAGTATTTT	CASSPRTDTQYF
.	TRBJ1-6	TRBV5-1	.	TGCGCCAGCAGCTTGGCCAAGGGGGGTTATTCACCCCTCCACTTT	CASSLAKGGYSPLHF
.	TRBJ1-5	TRBV4-1	.	TGCGCCAGCAGAGAAAATCAAGGCAGGGCGCGCAATCAGCCCCAGCATTTT	CASRENQGRARNQPQHF
.	TRBJ2-2	TRBV2	TRBD2	TGTGCCAGCAGTGAAGCGTCGAGTAGCGGGAGGTCTTTAAGGGACACCGGGGAGCTGTTTTTT	CASSEASSSGRSLRDTGELFF
.	TRBJ1-2	TRBV28	TRBD1	TGTGCCGTGGGGACAGGGTTCGGCTACACCTTC	CAVGTGFGYTF
.	TRBJ2-5	TRBV5-4	TRBD2	TGTGCCAGCAGCTTGGTAACTAGCGGGGCTCCTGGGACCCAGTACTTC	CASSLVTSGAPGTQYF
.	TRBJ2-7	TRBV2	.	TGTGCCAGCAGTCCTCTACTAGGGCAGTACTTC	CASSPLLGQYF
.	TRBJ1-2	TRBV11-2	.	TGTGCCAGCAGCTTAGTCCCCAACCGTACTAACTATGGCTACACCTTC	CASSLVPNRTNYGYTF
.	TRBJ1-1	TRBV3-1/TRBV3-2	.	TGTGCCAGCAGCCAAGAAGCAGGAGGGGACACTGAAGCTTTCTTT	CASSQEAGGDTEAFF
.	TRBJ1-1	TRBV6-5	.	TGTGCCAGCAGTTACGGCCCGCAGGGCACTGAAGCTTTCTTT	CASSYGPQGTEAFF
.	TRBJ2-2	TRBV9	.	TGTGCCAGCAGCCCCCGGCGGACCGGGGAGCTGTTTTTT	CASSPRRTGELFF
.	TRBJ2-2	TRBV4-1	TRBD1	TGCGCCAGCAGCCAAGCTGGGGGACAGGGGATCGGGGAGCTGTTTTTT	CASSQAGGQGIGELFF
.	TRBJ1-1	TRBV18	.	TGTGCCAGCTCACCAAAAGGGGGCACTGAAGCTTTCTTT	CASSPKGGTEAFF
.	TRBJ2-7	TRBV7-2	.	.	CASSPSLGMGAYEQYF
once	TRBJ2-1	TRBV5-4	TRBD2	TGTGCCATCCAAGGAATAGCGGGGCAGCCCGCAGGGAAGTCGTTCTTC	CAIQGIAGQPAGKSFF
once	TRBJ1-1	TRBV29-1	TRBD1	TGCAGCGTTGATCCATGGACAGTCAGGGGGTTGATGAACACTGAAGCTTTCTTT	CSVDPWTVRGLMNTEAFF
.	TRBJ2-3	TRBV13	TRBD2	TGTGCCAGCAGCATTAGCGGGGTGACTACGCAGTATTTT	CASSISGVTTQYF
.	TRBJ2-1	TRBV7-7	TRBD1	TGTGCTAGCAGCTCTGGGACAGGGGGCCACAATGAGCAGTTCTTC	CASSSGTGGHNEQFF